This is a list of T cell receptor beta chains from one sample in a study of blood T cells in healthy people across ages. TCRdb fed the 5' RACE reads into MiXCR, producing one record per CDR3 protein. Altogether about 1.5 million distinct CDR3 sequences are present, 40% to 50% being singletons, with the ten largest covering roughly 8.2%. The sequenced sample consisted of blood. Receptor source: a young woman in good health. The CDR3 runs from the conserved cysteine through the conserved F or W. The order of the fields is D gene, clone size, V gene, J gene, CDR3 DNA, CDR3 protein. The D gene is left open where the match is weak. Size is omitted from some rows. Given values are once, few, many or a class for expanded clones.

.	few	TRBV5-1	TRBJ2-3	TGCGCCAGCGGCCCCCCCAGGGGGGTCACAGATACGCAGTATTTT	CASGPPRGVTDTQYF
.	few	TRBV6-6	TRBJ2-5	TGTGCCAGCGAATGGTGGGGGGTCCAAGAGACCCAGTACTTC	CASEWWGVQETQYF
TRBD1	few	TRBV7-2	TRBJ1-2	TGTGCCAGCAGCTTAGACGGGGACAGCTCCAACTATGGCTACACCTTC	CASSLDGDSSNYGYTF
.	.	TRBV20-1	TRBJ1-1	TGCAGTGCTAGAGATAAGGTGGTGGGGCACAGTCCCACTGAAGCTTTCTTT	CSARDKVVGHSPTEAFF
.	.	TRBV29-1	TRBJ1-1	TGCAGCGCTTCGTACGCTTCCCTGAACACTGAAGCTTTCTTT	CSASYASLNTEAFF
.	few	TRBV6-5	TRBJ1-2	TGTGCCAGCAGTTACGGCGGGGGTTTTAACTATGGCTACACCTTC	CASSYGGGFNYGYTF
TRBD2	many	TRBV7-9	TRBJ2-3	TGTGCCAGCAGCTTAGCAGCGGGGGGGCGTATAGATACGCAGTATTTT	CASSLAAGGRIDTQYF
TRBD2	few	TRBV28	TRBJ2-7	TGTGCCAGCAGGCGCCGGGACTACCTCTCCTACGAGCAGTACTTC	CASRRRDYLSYEQYF
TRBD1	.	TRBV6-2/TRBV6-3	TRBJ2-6	TGTGCCAGCAGTCATGAACAGGGGCCCCCGGGGGCCAACGTCCTGACTTTC	CASSHEQGPPGANVLTF
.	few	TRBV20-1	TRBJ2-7	TGCAGTGCTAGAGATGGGCCTGGCGAGCAGTACTTC	CSARDGPGEQYF
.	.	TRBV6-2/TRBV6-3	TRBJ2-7	TGTGCCAGCACCCCCGGGAGCTGCGAGCAGTACTTC	CASTPGSCEQYF
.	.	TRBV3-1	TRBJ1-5	TGTGCCAGCAGCCAACGGCGGGACGGTCAGCCCCAGCATTTT	CASSQRRDGQPQHF
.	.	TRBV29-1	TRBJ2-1	TGCAGCGTTGATGCCCAGGAGGCCTACAATGAGCAGTTCTTC	CSVDAQEAYNEQFF
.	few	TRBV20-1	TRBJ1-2	TGCAGTGCTTCGAACGACAGGACCTATGGCTACACCTTC	CSASNDRTYGYTF
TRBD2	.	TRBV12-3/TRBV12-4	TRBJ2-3	TGTGCCAGCAGTTTCCAAAGCGGGACCACAGATACGCAGTATTTT	CASSFQSGTTDTQYF
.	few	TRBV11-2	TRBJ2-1	TGTGCCAGCAGCGGACCGGTGTATCTACATGAGCAGTTCTTC	CASSGPVYLHEQFF
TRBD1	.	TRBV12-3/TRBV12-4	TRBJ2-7	TGTGCCAGCAGTTTCACAGGGGATAATGAGCAGTACTTC	CASSFTGDNEQYF
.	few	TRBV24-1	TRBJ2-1	TGTGCCACCAGTGATTCGGACGCATACTCCTACAATGAGCAGTTCTTC	CATSDSDAYSYNEQFF
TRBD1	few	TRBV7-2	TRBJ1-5	TGTGCCAGCAGCACTGGACAGGGAGGGCCCCAGCATTTT	CASSTGQGGPQHF
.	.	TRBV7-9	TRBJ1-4	TGTGCCAGCAGCCCTATTGGCGGGGCAACTAATGAAAAACTGTTTTTT	CASSPIGGATNEKLFF
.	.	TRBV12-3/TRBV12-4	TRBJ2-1	TGTGCCAGCAGTTCCTACCAGACTTCTCCCATGTTCTTC	CASSSYQTSPMFF
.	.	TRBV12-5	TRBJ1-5	TGTGCTAGTGGTTTGGTATTTGGAGGTCCCTCAAATCAGCCCCAGCATTTT	CASGLVFGGPSNQPQHF
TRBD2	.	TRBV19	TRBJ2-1	TGTGCCAGTAGTAGGAAAGCGGGAGGGCCTCGGCCCTCCTACAATGAGCAGTTCTTC	CASSRKAGGPRPSYNEQFF
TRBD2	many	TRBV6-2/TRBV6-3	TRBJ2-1	TGTGCCAGCAGTTACCGCGCGGGAGGGGCGGAGCAGTTCTTC	CASSYRAGGAEQFF
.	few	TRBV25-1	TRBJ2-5	TGTGCCAGCAGTGAATGGGGACTCACCCAAGAGACCCAGTACTTC	CASSEWGLTQETQYF
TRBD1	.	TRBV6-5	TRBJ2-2	TGTGCCAGCAGTTACACAGGGGTAACCGGGGAGCTGTTTTTT	CASSYTGVTGELFF
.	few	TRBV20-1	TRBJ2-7	TGCAGTGCTAATACAGACCACTACGAGCAGTACTTC	CSANTDHYEQYF
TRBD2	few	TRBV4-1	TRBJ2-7	TGCGCCAGCAGCCAAGATCAGCGCGGGGGGCAAAAAGGCGAGCAGTACTTC	CASSQDQRGGQKGEQYF
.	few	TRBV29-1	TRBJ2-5	TGCAGCGTTGAAAAAGGACTCCTCGCCGAGACCCAGTACTTC	CSVEKGLLAETQYF
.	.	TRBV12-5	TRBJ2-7	TGTGCTAGTGGTTTGTCAGAGACCGAGCAGTACTTC	CASGLSETEQYF
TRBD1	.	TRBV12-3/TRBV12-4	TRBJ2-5	TGTGCCAGCAGCCGGGACAGTAGTCCCAACAATGAGCAGTACTTC	CASSRDSSPNNEQYF
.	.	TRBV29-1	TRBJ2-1	TGCAGCGTTGAGCGGGTTGTGGGCAATGAGCAGTTCTTC	CSVERVVGNEQFF
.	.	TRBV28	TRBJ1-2	TGTGCCAGCTGGACTGGCTGGGTTAGCTATGGCTACACCTTC	CASWTGWVSYGYTF
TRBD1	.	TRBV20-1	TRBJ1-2	TGCAGTGCTCCTCGGGTTCAGGACAGGGGAACCTATGGCTACACCTTC	CSAPRVQDRGTYGYTF
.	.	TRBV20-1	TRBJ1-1	TGCAGTGCTAGTGTCTCCCTGAACACTGAAGCTTTCTTT	CSASVSLNTEAFF
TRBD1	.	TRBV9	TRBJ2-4	TGTGCCAGCAGCGTAGCTGACAGGGAGTACGGGCAGTACTTC	CASSVADREYGQYF
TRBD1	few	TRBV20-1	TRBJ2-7	TGCAGTGCTATACCCCCGGGACAGGGTAGCAACGAGCAGTACTTC	CSAIPPGQGSNEQYF
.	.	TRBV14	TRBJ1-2	TGTGCCAGCAGCCAAGGCGGTACAGGCGGCTACACCTTC	CASSQGGTGGYTF
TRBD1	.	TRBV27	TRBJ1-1	TGTGCCAGCAGTTTAATAGACAGGGGGCTGACTGAAGCTTTCTTT	CASSLIDRGLTEAFF
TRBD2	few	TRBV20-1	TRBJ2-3	TGCAGTGCTCCGCTAGCGGGAGCACCTGATACGCAGTATTTT	CSAPLAGAPDTQYF
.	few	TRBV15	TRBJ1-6	TGTGCCACCAGCGACGGACTCGCGTATAATTCACCCCCCCACTTT	CATSDGLAYNSPPHF
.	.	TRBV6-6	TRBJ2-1	TGTGCCAGCAGTATCGGACTGTACAATGAGCAGTTCTTC	CASSIGLYNEQFF
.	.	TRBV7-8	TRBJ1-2	TGTGCCAGCAGCCCGCGTCCGACCGGCGGCTACACCTTC	CASSPRPTGGYTF
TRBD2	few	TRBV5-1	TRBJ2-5	TGCGCCAGCAGCTTGCTTATCGACCGACTAGCGGAGACCCAGTACTTC	CASSLLIDRLAETQYF
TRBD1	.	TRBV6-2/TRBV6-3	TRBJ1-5	TGTGCCAGCAGCCTAACGGACAGGGGAAGCGGTCAGCCCCAGCATTTT	CASSLTDRGSGQPQHF
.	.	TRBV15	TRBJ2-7	TGTGCCACCAGCAGAGATTCGGCTAGAGAGGCCGGGCTTTACAATGAGCAGTACTTC	CATSRDSAREAGLYNEQYF
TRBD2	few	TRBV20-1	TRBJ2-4	TGCAGTGCTAGCGGCCTCCGCGCGGGGGAAAACATTCAGTACTTC	CSASGLRAGENIQYF
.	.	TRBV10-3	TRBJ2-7	TGTGCCATCAGAACCGCGACGGCGACCTCCTACAATGAGCAGTACTTC	CAIRTATATSYNEQYF
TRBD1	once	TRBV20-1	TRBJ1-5	TGCAGTGCTCAGGGCGGGACAGGGTATCAGCCCCAGCATTTT	CSAQGGTGYQPQHF
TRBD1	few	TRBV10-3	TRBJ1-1	TGTGCCGCCGGACAGGGGGCGGTGAACACTGAAGCTTTCTTT	CAAGQGAVNTEAFF
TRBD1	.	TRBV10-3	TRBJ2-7	TGTGCCATCAGTGATACGGGACAGGGTATCGACGAGCAGTACTTC	CAISDTGQGIDEQYF
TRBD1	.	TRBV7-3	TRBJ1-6	TGTGCCAGCAGCTTCCCGACAGGGATAGGCCACTATAATTCACCCCTCCACTTT	CASSFPTGIGHYNSPLHF
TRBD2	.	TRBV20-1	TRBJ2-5	TGCAGTGCTAGGGGGTCGACTAGCGGATACAATGAGCAGTACTTC	CSARGSTSGYNEQYF
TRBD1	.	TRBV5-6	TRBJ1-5	TGTGCCAGCAGCTTGGGAGGGGGCAAGGACCAGCCCCAGCATTTT	CASSLGGGKDQPQHF
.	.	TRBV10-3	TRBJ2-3	TGTGCCATCAGTGAGTCCGCGGGGACAAATACGCAGTATTTT	CAISESAGTNTQYF
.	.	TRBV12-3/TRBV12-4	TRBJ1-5	TGTGCCAGCAGTTTCGGGACACAGCCCCAGCATTTT	CASSFGTQPQHF
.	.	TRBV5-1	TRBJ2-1	TGCGCCAGCAGGGGGACGGAACAGAGTAATGAGCAGTTCTTC	CASRGTEQSNEQFF
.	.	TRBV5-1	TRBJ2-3	TGCGCCAGCAGCCTTTTGAGGGGGGTAACAGATACGCAGTATTTT	CASSLLRGVTDTQYF
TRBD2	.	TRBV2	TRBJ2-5	TGTGCCAGCAGTGTTCCCACTAGCGGGGGCTCCCAAGAGACCCAGTACTTC	CASSVPTSGGSQETQYF
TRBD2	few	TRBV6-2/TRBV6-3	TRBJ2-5	TGTGCCAGCACCCTGACTAGCGGGGGGGAAGAGACCCAGTACTTC	CASTLTSGGEETQYF